Shown below are 28 T cell receptor beta chains from a single sample sequenced in a study of identical twins. TCRdb itself ran the 5' RACE reads through MiXCR, one entry per CDR3 protein. The data contain about 330,000 distinct CDR3 sequences, about 12% of them singletons. This sample was shared with a second study, whose subject was yellow fever vaccine responses in identical twins.

The sample comprised CD8+ T cells sorted from blood. Receptors were obtained from a woman between 18 and 30 years old in good health.

The rearrangement links TRBV6-1 to TRBJ2-1; no firm D call. The ends were cut back, 11 bases at V and 1 base at J, with 12 bases in the middle. This CDR3 region has 13 residues. The germline CDR1 and CDR2 sequences are MNHNS and SASEGT. CDR3 sequence reads: CAANSGSYNEQFF. CDR3 nucleotide sequence: TGTGCCGCCAATTCTGGTTCCTACAATGAGCAGTTCTTC.

At least ten counts were recorded for this clonotype. J is TRBJ2-1 and V is TRBV6-4; TRBD2 aligns across 7 bases. Germline V gene lookup returns CDR1 MRHNA and CDR2 SNTAGT. This CDR3 comprises 14 residues. V lost 5 bases and J lost 4; bases outside the gene matches: 5. The DNA of the CDR3 is TGTGCCAGCAGTTCAAGCGGGGTATACAATGAGCAGTTCTTC. Its protein is CASSSSGVYNEQFF.

This rearrangement joins TRBV5-5 to TRBJ2-7; D is tentatively TRBD1 or TRBD2 (5 bases each). Trimming shortened V by 0 bases and J by 3 bases, and 13 bases separated the two germline ends. CDR1 and CDR2 from the germline V gene are SGHKS and YYEKEE (reference sequence). The CDR3 consists of 15 residues. CDR3 nucleotide sequence: TGTGCCAGCAGCTTGGGGGACCCACTCCGCTACGAGCAGTACTTC. This encodes CASSLGDPLRYEQYF.

The table lists this clonotype with a few counts. The V call is TRBV20-1, the J call TRBJ2-1; tentatively, D is TRBD1 (6 bases). Germline assignment: CDR1 DFQATT and CDR2 SNEGSKA (reference sequence). The length of the CDR3 is 14 residues. Between the trimmed V and J ends, which lost 6 bases and 7 bases, there was a span of 19 bases. The CDR3 coding sequence is TGCAGTGCCGTCCCCCCCGACAGGACAAATGAGCAGTTCTTC. Protein sequence: CSAVPPDRTNEQFF.

In its sample, this clonotype was seen a few times. The chain uses TRBV9 and TRBJ2-5, with 7 bases that match TRBD2. The V and J ends lost 4 bases and 5 bases, in that order; junction bases with no gene match: 8. The V gene's germline CDR1 is SGDLS and CDR2 YYNGEE. CDR3 size: 14 residues. DNA for the CDR3: TGTGCCAGCAGCCCCCAGGGAGGGCGGGAGACCCAGTACTTC. This encodes CASSPQGGRETQYF.

This clonotype was seen a few times. The chain links TRBV2 to TRBJ2-1; 9 positions match TRBD2. J was trimmed by 8 bases and V by 2 bases; bases with no gene match: 7. The CDR3 extends over 15 amino acids. Germline CDR1 and CDR2: SNHLY and FYNNEI. CDR3 bases: TGTGCCAGCAGTGAAAGGCTAGCGGGACCAGATGAGCAGTTCTTC. Amino acids: CASSERLAGPDEQFF.

This clonotype was seen at least ten times. This sequence joins TRBV15 and TRBJ1-2; 8 bases match TRBD1. Losses at the gene ends were 5 bases for V and 3 bases for J; bases not matched to a gene: 17. The CDR3 sequence is 18 residues long. Germline V lookup: CDR1 LNHNV, CDR2 YYDKDF (reference sequence). Here the CDR3 DNA reads TGTGCCACCAGCGGGGGGATTCTGCAGGGGGCGTCATACTATGGCTACACCTTC. This codes for CATSGGILQGASYYGYTF.

V gene TRBV10-2 combines with J gene TRBJ2-1; 12 positions match TRBD2. Unmatched junction bases numbered 10, after V lost 7 bases and J lost 6 bases. CDR1 and CDR2 from the germline V gene are WSHSY and SAAADI. This CDR3 is built from 16 residues. In nucleotides, the CDR3 is TGCGCCAGCACCGTATTAACGGGACTAGCGGGCAATGAGCAGTTCTTC. It encodes CASTVLTGLAGNEQFF.

The chain combines TRBV15 with TRBJ2-3, with 9 bases aligning to TRBD2. Germline V gene lookup returns CDR1 LNHNV and CDR2 YYDKDF (reference sequence). V shed 3 bases and J 6 bases; nucleotides not matched to a gene: 4. The CDR3 covers 14 residues. In DNA form, the CDR3 reads TGTGCCACCAGCAGTAGCGGGAGTGTGGATACGCAGTATTTT. Protein product: CATSSSGSVDTQYF.

This clonotype was seen only a few times. The chain has TRBV4-1 and TRBJ2-1; D not certain. Germline loops: CDR1 MGHRA, CDR2 YSYEKL. The CDR3 spans 13 residues. V was pared by 5 bases and J by 8 bases, with 13 bases between. The CDR3 here is CASSSRQRDEQFF. The DNA for the CDR3 is TGCGCCAGCAGCTCCAGACAACGGGATGAGCAGTTCTTC.

This clonotype was counted only a few times. A much larger clone sits a single nucleotide away, making a read error possible. The J gene is TRBJ1-1, the V gene TRBV6-4, with a tentative D call TRBD1 (5 bases). CDR1 and CDR2 from the germline V gene are MRHNA and SNTAGT. CDR3 length: 13 amino acids. Between the trimmed V and J ends, which lost 2 bases and 2 bases, there was a span of 6 bases. The chain's CDR3 is CASSDRDNTEAFF. The CDR3 DNA reads TGTGCCAGCAGTGACCGGGACAACACTGAAGCTTTCTTT.

This sequence joins TRBV19 and TRBJ2-1; D is undetermined. The V end lost 2 bases, the J end lost 7 bases, and 15 bases lay between the germline ends. The CDR3 has 15 amino acids. Germline loops: CDR1 LNHDA, CDR2 SQIVND (reference sequence). The CDR3 sequence: CASSILGYALNEQFF. For the CDR3, the DNA is TGTGCCAGTAGTATATTGGGCTATGCCCTGAATGAGCAGTTCTTC.

The chain is built from TRBV24-1 and TRBJ2-1; D is perhaps TRBD1 (6 bases). The CDR3 length is 14 residues. V lost 4 bases, J lost 8 bases, and 14 bases lay in between. Germline V gene data show CDR1 as KGHDR and CDR2 as SFDVKD. CDR3 loop: CATSDNREIDEQFF. The CDR3 DNA reads as TGTGCCACCAGTGACAACAGGGAGATCGATGAGCAGTTCTTC.

This clonotype was found a few times. The CDR3 DNA is TGCGCCAGCAGCGTTCGGGACCACTCTGTGGATGAGCAGTTCTTC. This codes for CASSVRDHSVDEQFF. V gene TRBV4-1 combines with J gene TRBJ2-1, with D perhaps given as TRBD1 or TRBD2 (5 bases each). CDR3 length: 15 residues. The V end lost 5 bases, the J end lost 8 bases, and 19 bases lay between the germline ends. The germline V gene encodes CDR1 MGHRA and CDR2 YSYEKL.

This sequence joins TRBV3-1 and TRBJ1-5, with D uncertain. Looked up from germline, CDR1 is LGHDT and CDR2 is YNNKEL (reference sequence). This CDR3 region has 15 residues. Trimming removed 1 base from V and 0 bases from J, with 7 bases in between. The CDR3 nucleotides are TGTGCCAGCAGCCAAGGCCTCAATAGCAATCAGCCCCAGCATTTT. Amino acid sequence: CASSQGLNSNQPQHF.

The chain links TRBV20-1 to TRBJ2-1; 8 positions match TRBD1. CDR1 and CDR2 from the germline V gene are DFQATT and SNEGSKA (reference sequence). Losses at the gene ends were 3 bases for V and 6 bases for J; bases not matched to a gene: 7. The CDR3 length is 14 residues. The CDR3, as DNA: TGCAGTGCTAGGGAGGGACAGGATTTCAATGAGCAGTTCTTC. Its protein is CSAREGQDFNEQFF.

The chain joins TRBV20-1 to TRBJ2-1, with D maybe TRBD2 (5 bases). With 3 bases removed from V and 3 bases from J, the gap between germline ends came to 9 bases. This CDR3 has 13 residues. Germline V gives CDR1 DFQATT, CDR2 SNEGSKA (reference sequence). The CDR3 region has the DNA TGCAGTGCTAGCGGGATAAACTACAATGAGCAGTTCTTC. Translated, it gives CSASGINYNEQFF.

This clonotype occurred a few times. V gene TRBV13 combines with J gene TRBJ2-7; TRBD2 matches 10 bases. CDR1 and CDR2 (germline): PRHDT, FYEKMQ (reference sequence). V trimming: 6 bases; J trimming: 1 base; junction bases outside the gene matches: 6. The CDR3 is made up of 15 amino acids. The CDR3 loop is CASSRGLAVSYEQYF. In nucleotides, the CDR3 is TGTGCCAGCAGTCGCGGACTAGCGGTATCCTACGAGCAGTACTTC.

This clonotype was seen repeatedly, ten times or more. The chain is built from TRBV4-2 and TRBJ1-1; D might be TRBD1 (5 bases). The CDR3 extends over 12 amino acids. Trimming removed 6 bases from V and 1 base from J, with 6 bases in between. Germline V gene sequence: CDR1 LGHNA, CDR2 YNFKEQ. The DNA of the CDR3 is TGTGCCAGCAGAAGGGGGAACACTGAAGCTTTCTTT. Amino acid sequence: CASRRGNTEAFF.

This clonotype was counted only a few times. V is TRBV24-1 and J is TRBJ1-1; no firm D call. V gave up 10 bases and J gave up 7 bases, with 6 bases separating them. The CDR3 runs to 9 residues. CDR1 and CDR2 (germline): KGHDR, SFDVKD. CDR3 DNA: TGTGCCACGGAAAATGAAGCTTTCTTT. Amino acid sequence: CATENEAFF.

This clonotype was detected many times. V gene TRBV4-1 combines with J gene TRBJ1-5; D unclear. Trimming pared 4 bases from V and 0 bases from J, leaving 10 bases between. The CDR3 covers 15 residues. In germline, CDR1 is MGHRA, CDR2 YSYEKL. CDR3 loop: CASSPTPHSNQPQHF. CDR3 DNA sequence: TGCGCCAGCAGCCCAACGCCGCATAGCAATCAGCCCCAGCATTTT.

The sample holds many counts of this clonotype. The rearrangement joins TRBV20-1 to TRBJ1-5; D call uncertain. This CDR3 has 14 residues. V lost 3 bases and J 1 base, leaving 10 bases between the germline ends. CDR1 is DFQATT and CDR2 is SNEGSKA in the germline V gene (reference sequence). Here the CDR3 DNA reads TGCAGTGCTAGGAGCAGCGGGAGCAATCAGCCCCAGCATTTT. This sequence encodes CSARSSGSNQPQHF.

Ten or more counts support this clonotype. V is TRBV28 and J is TRBJ1-5; D is uncertain. Germline V CDR1 and CDR2: MDHEN, SYDVKM. V was shortened by 4 bases and J by 5 bases, with 15 bases between the two germline ends. The CDR3 covers 15 residues. The DNA for the CDR3 is TGTGCCAGCAGTTCTACCCGGACCGTGCATCAGCCCCAGCATTTT. It is translated as CASSSTRTVHQPQHF.

This rearrangement joins TRBV24-1 to TRBJ2-1; D possibly matches TRBD1 or TRBD2 (5 bases each). V lost 5 bases and J lost 7, with 32 bases in between. There are 20 residues in the CDR3. Germline lookup yields CDR1 KGHDR and CDR2 SFDVKD. In DNA, the CDR3 is TGTGCCACCAGTGCCTGGGGGACGGACACGCTTGCCCTCCAGTGGAATGAGCAGTTCTTC. Residues: CATSAWGTDTLALQWNEQFF.

This chain links TRBV28 with TRBJ2-7; no firm D call. With 3 bases removed from V and 4 bases from J, the gap between germline ends came to 13 bases. The CDR3 covers 14 residues. Germline V lookup: CDR1 MDHEN, CDR2 SYDVKM. Here the CDR3 reads CASSLLSPRYEQYF. CDR3 sequence (DNA): TGTGCCAGCAGTTTGCTTTCCCCGCGGTACGAGCAGTACTTC.

The rearrangement uses TRBV6-1 and TRBJ2-7, with a possible D match to TRBD2 (5 bases). Germline loops: CDR1 MNHNS, CDR2 SASEGT. This CDR3 has 14 amino acids. The V end was cut by 6 bases, the J end by 2 bases, with 14 bases between. The CDR3 coding sequence is TGTGCCAGCAGGGGCTTAGCGTTCACCTACGAGCAGTACTTC. Translation: CASRGLAFTYEQYF.

This chain uses TRBV5-1 with TRBJ2-1, with 12 bases fitting TRBD2. CDR1 and CDR2 from the germline V gene are SGHRS and YFSETQ. The V segment lost 4 bases and the J segment 9 bases; nucleotides outside the gene matches: 8. The CDR3 totals 15 residues. The CDR3 sequence is CASSVRLAGVAEQFF. The CDR3 DNA sequence: TGCGCCAGCAGCGTCAGACTAGCGGGAGTAGCTGAGCAGTTCTTC.

The rearrangement links TRBV7-9 to TRBJ2-6, with D perhaps matching TRBD1 (6 bases). This CDR3 has 16 amino acids. V shed 1 base and J shed 1 base, with 8 bases lying between them. Germline assignment: CDR1 SEHNR and CDR2 FQNEAQ (reference sequence). CDR3: CASSLEGESGANVLTF. DNA for the CDR3: TGTGCCAGCAGCTTAGAGGGGGAGTCTGGGGCCAACGTCCTGACTTTC.